This record looks at one T cell receptor beta chain sequence and its context. Its antigen is still unknown. No much larger clone is present one base from it, and per-base qualities are unavailable. Inclusive of the bounding cysteine and phenylalanine, the CDR3 is 12 residues long. Just the 36-base CDR3 DNA is kept, in frame starting at base 1. Deletion took 5 bases off V and 8 bases off J, with a span of 9 bases between the germline ends. In the germline V gene (reference sequence), CDR1 corresponds to SEHNR and CDR2 to FQNEAQ. TCR beta VDJ combination and CDR3 sequence profiling used genomic DNA as the template. TCR repertoire sequencing was run on an Illumina HiSeq 2000. For the original study's pipeline: TRBV/TRBJ rearrangement plots, CDR3 size and DJ length profiles, and Simpson's diversity index were used to evaluate the repertoires. The immunodominant clone was defined as the most abundant DNA sequence in deep sequencing data. CDR3 amino acid sequences were checked for sharing across subjects and were also compared against the VDJdb database and published repertoires. The public reads were reprocessed in TCRdb via fastp at Q25 and MiXCR, keeping in-frame beta chains. CDR3 protein duplicates are merged, each entry listing the most common genes and DNA. These V and J calls derive from TCRdb rather than the authors' analysis. This sample comprises 270,000 or so distinct CDR3 sequences, roughly 82% of them detected only once. In total, the top ten clones hold roughly 42% of the sample.

Flow cytometry had shown CD8+CD57+ cell expansion in the patients selected for sequencing. All patients had severe acquired aplastic anemia diagnosed by International Study of Aplastic Anemia and Agranulocytosis and Camitta criteria. Patients had received no therapy at the time of blood sampling. In this study, sorted CD4+ and CD8+ T cells from the blood of healthy subjects and of severe aplastic anemia patients had their TCR repertoires deep-sequenced. Patients were enrolled under clinicaltrials.gov protocols 00001620, 01623167, 00001397, 00071045, 00081523 and 00961064 in the USA. Ficoll-Paque density gradient centrifugation was used to isolate peripheral blood mononuclear cells. Before DNA was extracted, CD4+ and CD8+ T cells were sorted using either FACS or magnetic beads. This specimen belongs to a study of CD8+CD57+ T cells in acquired aplastic anemia listed by TCRdb under 2018. A note on the overall study: A mean of 3.2 ug of DNA, ranging from roughly 0.19 to 30 ug, was extracted from sorted CD4+ and CD8+ cells. A CD8+CD57+ expansion meant a frequency higher than the mean frequency seen in healthy subjects. Here is what the overall study found, with its caveats: Roughly 30 CD8+ CDR3 sequences were found to be shared between patients and controls, but these sequences appeared to be highly expressed in patients and within the immunodominant clones of the patients. No significant difference in CD8+ Simpson's diversity was found between patients and healthy controls (P=0.060).

The source is a human donor with aplastic anemia. The specimen sequenced was sorted CD4+, CD8+, or CD8+CD57+ T cells (not recorded which) from PBMCs. In this chain, TRBV7-9 is recombined with TRBJ2-2, with the identity of the D gene unclear. At the DNA level, the sequence is TGTGCCAGCAGCATCGGGTCAGGGGAGCTGTTTTTT. Protein translation: CASSIGSGELFF.